A selection of T cell receptor beta chains follows, all from one sample in a study of T cell responses to AZD1222 COVID-19 vaccine. TCRdb keeps only in-frame clones here, not all; method: immunoSEQ multiplex PCR. Here the sample spans more than 140,000 clones, around 89% being singletons. The sample here was peripheral blood, taken on day 0 of AZD1222 vaccination. The receptors come from an adult in good health. Each CDR3 is given with its conserved first and last residue. D genes are given only for firm matches. Where a row states a size, it is once, few, many or the class of an expanded clone; other rows omit it.

d_call | clone_size | j_call | v_call | cdr3_aa | cdr3_nt
TRBD2 | once | TRBJ2-4 | TRBV5-4 | CASSSGAGRDIQYF | TGTGCCAGCAGCTCAGGTGCGGGGAGGGACATTCAGTACTTC
TRBD2 | NA | TRBJ2-1 | TRBV9 | CASSVGTSGLTEQFF | TGTGCCAGCAGCGTTGGGACTAGCGGCCTTACCGAGCAGTTCTTC
NA | NA | TRBJ2-1 | TRBV19 | CASSITLISSTRFNEQFF | TGTGCCAGTAGTATTACCCTTATCTCTAGCACGCGATTCAATGAGCAGTTCTTC
NA | NA | TRBJ2-6 | TRBV27 | CASSPNLFLASGANVLTF | TGTGCCAGCAGCCCCAATCTGTTCCTCGCCAGCGGGGCCAACGTCCTGACTTTC
TRBD1 | once | TRBJ2-1 | TRBV5-1 | CASSFRDRGLSEQFF | TGCGCCAGCAGCTTTAGGGACAGGGGGTTAAGTGAGCAGTTCTTC
TRBD2 | NA | TRBJ2-7 | TRBV5-1 | CASSPMLIAGATYEQYF | TGCGCCAGCAGCCCAATGCTAATAGCGGGCGCGACCTACGAGCAGTACTTC
TRBD1 | NA | TRBJ1-5 | TRBV6-6 | CASTFGYRGSVQPQHF | TGTGCCAGCACTTTCGGGTACAGGGGGTCGGTTCAGCCCCAGCATTTT
TRBD1 | NA | TRBJ1-1 | TRBV29-1 | CSVDLGQVNTEAFF | TGCAGCGTTGATCTAGGACAGGTGAACACTGAAGCTTTCTTT
NA | NA | TRBJ2-1 | TRBV13 | CASSLSVLGMRNEQFF | TGTGCCAGCAGCTTAAGTGTGTTGGGCATGCGCAATGAGCAGTTCTTC
TRBD2 | NA | TRBJ2-1 | TRBV6-5 | CASSYSSSGKWNEQFF | TGTGCCAGCAGTTACTCCTCTAGCGGGAAATGGAATGAGCAGTTCTTC
TRBD2 | NA | TRBJ2-1 | TRBV29-1 | CRAGTSGYNEQFF | TGCAGAGCCGGGACTAGCGGATACAATGAGCAGTTCTTC
NA | NA | TRBJ1-4 | TRBV5-1 | CASSLTRYNEKLFF | TGCGCCAGCAGCTTGACGCGTTATAATGAAAAACTGTTTTTT
NA | NA | TRBJ2-1 | TRBV18 | CASSSGGSSYNEQFF | TGTGCCAGCTCGTCTGGAGGGAGCTCCTACAATGAGCAGTTCTTC
NA | NA | TRBJ1-6 | TRBV6-5 | CASRISYNSPLHF | TGTGCCAGCAGAATATCCTATAATTCACCCCTCCACTTT
TRBD1 | NA | TRBJ1-5 | TRBV5-1 | CASSLGQGHNQPQHF | TGCGCCAGCAGCTTGGGACAGGGCCACAATCAGCCCCAGCATTTT
NA | NA | TRBJ1-5 | TRBV28 | CASRSQQGGRWPQHF | TGTGCCAGCAGATCACAACAGGGCGGGCGGTGGCCCCAGCATTTT
TRBD1 | few | TRBJ1-1 | TRBV20-1 | CSASKPGQGRAFF | TGCAGTGCTAGTAAACCGGGACAGGGGCGGGCTTTCTTT
NA | NA | TRBJ1-5 | TRBV6-2/TRBV6-3 | CASSYGGEVPQHF | TGTGCCAGCAGTTACGGCGGGGAGGTGCCCCAGCATTTT
TRBD1 | once | TRBJ1-6 | TRBV7-9 | CASSPQPQGNSPLHF | TGTGCCAGCAGCCCCCAACCACAGGGGAATTCACCCCTCCACTTT
NA | NA | TRBJ2-1 | TRBV5-1 | CASSQVRVDLNEQFF | TGCGCCAGCAGCCAGGTCCGGGTGGACTTGAATGAGCAGTTCTTC
NA | few | TRBJ2-1 | TRBV11-2 | CASSYFSEQFF | TGTGCCAGCAGCTACTTCAGTGAGCAGTTCTTC
NA | NA | TRBJ1-1 | TRBV6-5 | CASTTDWGRNTEAFF | TGTGCCAGCACCACCGACTGGGGGAGGAACACTGAAGCTTTCTTT
NA | NA | TRBJ1-4 | TRBV13 | CASSLAQLNEKLFF | TGTGCCAGCAGCTTAGCACAGCTTAATGAAAAACTGTTTTTT
NA | NA | TRBJ1-2 | TRBV15 | CGESRSLDYGYTF | TGTGGCGAGTCGCGAAGCTTGGACTATGGCTACACCTTC
TRBD1 | NA | TRBJ2-7 | TRBV7-2 | CASSPGGARNEQYF | TGTGCCAGCAGCCCAGGGGGCGCGAGAAACGAGCAGTACTTC
NA | NA | TRBJ1-2 | TRBV27 | CASSQAQNPNYGYTF | TGTGCCAGCAGTCAGGCCCAGAACCCTAACTATGGCTACACCTTC
NA | NA | TRBJ1-1 | TRBV30 | CAWRGSMTRGAFF | TGTGCCTGGAGGGGATCTATGACCCGGGGGGCTTTCTTT
TRBD1 | NA | TRBJ1-2 | TRBV13 | CASSLTGVYGYTF | TGTGCCAGCAGCTTAACAGGGGTCTATGGCTACACCTTC
TRBD2 | NA | TRBJ2-4 | TRBV6-1 | CASSVRLAGSGAKNIQYF | TGTGCCAGCAGTGTTAGACTAGCGGGATCGGGGGCCAAAAACATTCAGTACTTC
NA | once | TRBJ1-2 | TRBV19 | CASSMQGSLWGYTF | TGTGCCAGTAGTATGCAGGGATCTCTATGGGGCTACACCTTC
NA | NA | TRBJ2-7 | TRBV6-4 | CASYPGDASYEQYF | TGTGCCAGTTATCCGGGAGATGCTTCCTACGAGCAGTACTTC
NA | NA | TRBJ2-1 | TRBV5-1 | CATSEGVHGNEQFF | TGCGCCACCAGCGAAGGGGTCCACGGCAATGAGCAGTTCTTC
NA | once | TRBJ2-2 | TRBV4-2 | CASSKRERDTGELFF | TGTGCCAGCAGCAAACGGGAGCGAGACACCGGGGAGCTGTTTTTT
NA | NA | TRBJ1-2 | TRBV9 | CASSPGVGGSYGYTF | TGTGCCAGCAGCCCAGGGGTAGGGGGAAGCTATGGCTACACCTTC